This T cell receptor beta chain stems from a study of T cells in Graves' hyperthyroidism and ophthalmopathy. V was pared by 1 base and J by 3 bases, with 13 bases between. Germline loops: CDR1 SEHNR, CDR2 FQNEAQ (reference sequence). The CDR3 loop spans 15 amino acids. This clonotype was seen at least ten times. TCR beta CDR3 regions were amplified from RNA transcripts. The TCR CDR3 first-round RT-PCR relied on the HTBI primer set. Via MiXCR, TCRdb re-called the multiplex PCR reads, giving one row per CDR3 protein. This table has a few hundred thousand distinct CDR3 sequences, around 18% appearing once.

The sample was blood. V usage is TRBV7-9 and J usage is TRBJ2-7, with a possible D match to TRBD2 (5 bases). This receptor was identified in a man aged 18-30 years with Graves' ophthalmopathy. CDR3 nucleotide sequence: TGTGCCAGCAGCTTAGAATCGTGGGGAGTCTACGAGCAGTACTTC. Translated, it gives CASSLESWGVYEQYF.